This T cell receptor (beta chain) was captured by sequencing in a study of T cell repertoires in cytomegalovirus infection. Looking at the study overall: Public TCR beta signature analysis indicated the presence of both CMV infection and matching HLA type. Findings and caveats of the study: Cumulative public TCR beta family frequency identified CMV carriers with the relevant HLA. The ex vivo response showed dominance by HLA-C-restricted CMV-specific TCR beta clonotypes.

The CDR3 is made up of 14 amino acids. The V gene end was trimmed by 5 bases and the J gene end by 5 bases; junction bases not matched to a gene: 4. Per germline, CDR1 PRHDT and CDR2 FYEKMQ (reference sequence). With respect to this clonotype: Its cognate antigen is unknown.

TCRdb processed the reads anew with MiXCR; each CDR3 protein has one entry. The repertoire holds around 900,000 distinct CDR3 sequences, with roughly 30% as singletons. This clonotype was sampled from a human donor in good health (CMV status not recorded). Some clones in this sample may be carry-over from other donors' samples. The sample here was cultured CD8+ T cells from PBMCs, taken from culture after CMV antigen stimulation. J is TRBJ2-5 and V is TRBV13, with 11 bases aligning to TRBD2. CDR3 coding DNA: TGTGCCAGCAGCATAGCGGGGGGGCTTGAGACCCAGTACTTC. This codes for CASSIAGGLETQYF.